These T cell receptor beta chains were read from a single sample in a study of blood T cells in healthy people across ages. TCRdb passed the 5' RACE reads through MiXCR, listing each CDR3 protein once. The data contain over a million distinct CDR3 sequences, more than 40% of them singletons. The sequenced material came from blood. The origin of the receptors is a woman aged 55-69 years in good health. CDR3s include the opening cysteine and the closing phenylalanine or tryptophan. The D gene is left open where the match is weak. Size tells how often a clone was seen (once, few, many) or the class of an expanded clone, and some rows leave it out.

>TRBJ2-7|-|TRBV11-2|TRBD1
TGTGCCAGCAGCTTAGATCCGGGACAGGGGTCATTCGATGAGCAGTACTTC
CASSLDPGQGSFDEQYF
>TRBJ2-1|few|TRBV24-1|TRBD1
TGTGCCACCAGCCACGGGACAGGGGTTGTCAATGAGCAGTTCTTC
CATSHGTGVVNEQFF
>TRBJ2-5|few|TRBV6-5|TRBD2
TGTGCCAGCAGTTACTCAGGCCCGGGACTAGCGGGAGGTTTGGGGGGGACCCAGTACTTC
CASSYSGPGLAGGLGGTQYF
>TRBJ2-7|-|TRBV29-1|-
TGCAGCGTCTCGGGACTTGGCCCTTACGAGCAGTACTTC
CSVSGLGPYEQYF
>TRBJ2-3|-|TRBV6-1|TRBD2
TGTGCCAGCAGTGAAGATAGCGGGGGGACCACAGATACGCAGTATTTT
CASSEDSGGTTDTQYF
>TRBJ1-2|few|TRBV5-6|-
TGTGCCAGCAGGTCCGCGGGTCTTAACTATGGCTACACCTTC
CASRSAGLNYGYTF
>TRBJ2-5|few|TRBV20-1|TRBD1
TGCAGTGCTAGTAGGACAGGGGGCGGTTCCCAAGAGACCCAGTACTTC
CSASRTGGGSQETQYF
>TRBJ1-1|few|TRBV12-3/TRBV12-4|TRBD1
TGTGCCAGCAGTTTAGCTGGGACAGAACTCCCGATGGGGTTGAACACTGAAGCTTTCTTT
CASSLAGTELPMGLNTEAFF
>TRBJ1-2|-|TRBV7-2|TRBD1
TGTGCCAGCAGCCTCAGGGGGGTGCGAGGCTACACCTTC
CASSLRGVRGYTF
>TRBJ2-3|-|TRBV20-1|TRBD2
TGCAGTACCACTAGCGGGAGGGTCGCAGATACGCAGTATTTT
CSTTSGRVADTQYF
>TRBJ1-2|many|TRBV7-8|TRBD1
TGTGCCAGCAGCTTAGGGGGACAGGGGGGCGGCTACACCTTC
CASSLGGQGGGYTF
>TRBJ2-7|few|TRBV9|TRBD2
TGTGCCAGCAGCGAGGGGACCGGGACTAGCGGGGTTATCTACGAGCAGTACTTC
CASSEGTGTSGVIYEQYF
>TRBJ2-1|-|TRBV7-9|-
TGTGCCAGCAGCCCGACCCTGGACATTCTCGAGCAGTTCTTC
CASSPTLDILEQFF
>TRBJ2-7|once|TRBV6-2/TRBV6-3|TRBD2
TGTGCCGGCAGTTACCAGGGCGGGAGATTCATCTACGAGCAGTACTTC
CAGSYQGGRFIYEQYF
>TRBJ2-3|few|TRBV4-2|TRBD2
TGTGCCAGCAGCCAAGATCGTGAGGCGGGAGGGCGGTATTTT
CASSQDREAGGRYF
>TRBJ2-3|few|TRBV12-3/TRBV12-4|-
TGTGCCAGCAGCCCCCCATGGGGAGATACGCAGTATTTT
CASSPPWGDTQYF
>TRBJ2-3|-|TRBV3-1|TRBD2
TGTGCCAGCAGCCAAGGACTAGCGGGGCGAGGTACGCAGTATTTT
CASSQGLAGRGTQYF
>TRBJ2-7|few|TRBV6-1|-
TGTGCCAGCAGTGAACAGAGGAGAGTTGGGTCCTACGAGCAGTACTTC
CASSEQRRVGSYEQYF
>TRBJ2-7|few|TRBV7-9|-
TGTGCCAGCAGCTTAGATGGCGGGGTGGGAGACGAGCAGTACTTC
CASSLDGGVGDEQYF
>TRBJ2-7|-|TRBV6-6|TRBD2
TGTGCCGGCAGGCCAACTAGCGGGAGTCGTCCCTCCTACGAGCAGTACTTC
CAGRPTSGSRPSYEQYF